These 3 T cell receptor beta chains came from one sample sequenced in a study of T cells in Graves' hyperthyroidism and ophthalmopathy (dated by TCRdb to the late 2010s). Library preparation was by multiplex PCR. Sequencing took place on an Illumina HiSeq 2000. TCR beta CDR3 regions were amplified from RNA transcripts. For the first round of RT-PCR on the TCR CDR3, the HTBI primer set was used together with the Qiagen OneStep RT-PCR kit. TCRdb ran its own pipeline on the public reads, namely fastp trimming at Q25 and MiXCR clone calling, and kept in-frame beta chains. A single entry per CDR3 protein holds the most common genes and DNA from its merged rows. The sample table records approximately 560,000 distinct CDR3 sequences; 15% to 19% of these occur just once. The ten largest clones add up to 6.5% to 8% of the sample. The sequenced sample was blood. The receptors derive from a woman aged 25 to 39 with Graves' hyperthyroidism.

This clonotype was seen many times. V gene TRBV29-1 combines with J gene TRBJ2-2; D is possibly TRBD2 (5 bases). V was trimmed by 6 bases and J by 0 bases, leaving 17 bases between them. The V gene's germline CDR1 is SQVTM and CDR2 ANQGSEA. The CDR3 extends over 16 amino acids. The CDR3 sequence: CSVGDDAYANTGELFF. Written as DNA, the CDR3 is TGCAGCGTGGGAGATGACGCCTACGCGAACACCGGGGAGCTGTTTTTT.

This clonotype was observed at least ten times. The chain combines TRBV30 with TRBJ2-1; 7 bases fit TRBD2. Per germline, CDR1 GTSNPN and CDR2 SVGIG (reference sequence). With V trimmed by 5 bases and J by 5 bases, 18 bases remained unmatched. This CDR3 has 17 amino acids. This CDR3 reads CAWDPAYVGGSDNEQFF. The DNA for the CDR3 is TGTGCCTGGGACCCCGCTTACGTTGGCGGGAGTGACAATGAGCAGTTCTTC.

This clonotype was detected ten times or more. V gene TRBV6-2 or TRBV6-3 combines with J gene TRBJ2-1; D call uncertain. This CDR3 spans 11 amino acids. The ends were cut back, 5 bases at V and 9 bases at J, with 8 bases in the middle. The germline gives CDR1 MNHEY, CDR2 SVGEGT. The CDR3 here is CASSRVGEQFF. CDR3 DNA: TGTGCCAGCAGTCGAGTTGGTGAGCAGTTCTTC.